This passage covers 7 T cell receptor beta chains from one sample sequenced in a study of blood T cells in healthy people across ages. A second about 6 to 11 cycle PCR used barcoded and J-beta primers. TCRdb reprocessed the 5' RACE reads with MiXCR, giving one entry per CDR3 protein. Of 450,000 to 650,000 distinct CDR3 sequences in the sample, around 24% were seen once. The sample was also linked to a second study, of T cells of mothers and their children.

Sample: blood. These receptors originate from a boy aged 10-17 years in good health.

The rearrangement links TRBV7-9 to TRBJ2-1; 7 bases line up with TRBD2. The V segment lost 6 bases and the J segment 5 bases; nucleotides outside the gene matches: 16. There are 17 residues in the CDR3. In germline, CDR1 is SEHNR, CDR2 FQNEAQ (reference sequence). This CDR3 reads CASRPKPSSGRNNEQFF. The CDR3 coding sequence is TGTGCCAGCAGACCAAAACCCTCTAGCGGACGAAACAATGAGCAGTTCTTC.

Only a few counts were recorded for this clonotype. The CDR3 bases are TGCGCCAGCAAATTAGGAGGTACCTACAATGAGCAGTTCTTC. This translates into CASKLGGTYNEQFF. The J gene is TRBJ2-1, the V gene TRBV10-2; D might be TRBD2 (5 bases). V dropped 7 bases and J dropped 2 bases, with 12 bases sitting between them. This CDR3 region has 14 residues. The germline V gene has CDR1 WSHSY and CDR2 SAAADI.

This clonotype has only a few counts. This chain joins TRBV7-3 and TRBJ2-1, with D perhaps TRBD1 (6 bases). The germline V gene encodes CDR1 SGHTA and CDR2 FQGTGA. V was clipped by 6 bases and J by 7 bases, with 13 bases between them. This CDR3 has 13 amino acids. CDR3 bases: TGTGCCAGCAGTATGACAGGATTGAATGAGCAGTTCTTC. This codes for CASSMTGLNEQFF.

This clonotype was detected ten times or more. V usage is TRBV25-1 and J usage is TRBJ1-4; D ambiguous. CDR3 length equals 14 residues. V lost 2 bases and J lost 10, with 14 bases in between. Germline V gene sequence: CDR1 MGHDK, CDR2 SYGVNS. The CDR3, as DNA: TGTGCCAGCAGTGAAACTGGGAAGGCCGGAAAACTGTTTTTT. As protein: CASSETGKAGKLFF.

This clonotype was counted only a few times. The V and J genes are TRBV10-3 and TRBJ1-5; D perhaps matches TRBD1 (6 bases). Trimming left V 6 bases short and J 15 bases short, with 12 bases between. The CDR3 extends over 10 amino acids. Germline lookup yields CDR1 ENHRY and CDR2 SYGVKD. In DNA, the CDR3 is TGTGCCATCAGGCAACAGGGAGGGCATTTT. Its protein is CAIRQQGGHF.

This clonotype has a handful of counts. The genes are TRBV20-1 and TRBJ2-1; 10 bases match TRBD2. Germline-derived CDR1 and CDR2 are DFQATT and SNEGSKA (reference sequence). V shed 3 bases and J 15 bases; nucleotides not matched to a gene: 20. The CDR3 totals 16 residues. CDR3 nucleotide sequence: TGCAGTGCTAGTCCACTAGCGGGGAGCTCCTACAATGCGCGGTTCTTC. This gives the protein CSASPLAGSSYNARFF.

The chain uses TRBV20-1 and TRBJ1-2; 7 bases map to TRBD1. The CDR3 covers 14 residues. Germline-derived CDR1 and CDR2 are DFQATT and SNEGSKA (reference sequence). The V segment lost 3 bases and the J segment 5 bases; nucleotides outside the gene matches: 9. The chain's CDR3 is CSASEQGVRYGYTF. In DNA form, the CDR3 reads TGCAGTGCTAGTGAGCAGGGGGTGCGATATGGCTACACCTTC.